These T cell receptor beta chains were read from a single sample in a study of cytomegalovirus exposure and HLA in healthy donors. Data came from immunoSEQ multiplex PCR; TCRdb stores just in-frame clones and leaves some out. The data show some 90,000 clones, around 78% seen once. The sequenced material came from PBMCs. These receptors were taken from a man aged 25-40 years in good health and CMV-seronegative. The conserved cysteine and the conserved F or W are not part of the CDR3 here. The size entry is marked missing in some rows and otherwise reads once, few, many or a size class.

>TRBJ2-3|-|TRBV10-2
ASRGASTDTQY
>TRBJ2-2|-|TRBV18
ASSRRLADTGELF
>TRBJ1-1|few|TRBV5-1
ASSLDGGRGNTEAF
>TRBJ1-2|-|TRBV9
ASTRGGTGSSIAYGYT
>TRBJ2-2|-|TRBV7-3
ASSFSQEPNTGELF
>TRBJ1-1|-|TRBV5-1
ASSLGRREVTEAF
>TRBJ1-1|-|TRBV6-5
ASSKTVMNTEAF
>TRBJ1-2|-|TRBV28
ASSLFSSGKTWGYT
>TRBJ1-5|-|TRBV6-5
ASSYDRNQPQH
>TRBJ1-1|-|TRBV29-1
SVDRGNTEAF